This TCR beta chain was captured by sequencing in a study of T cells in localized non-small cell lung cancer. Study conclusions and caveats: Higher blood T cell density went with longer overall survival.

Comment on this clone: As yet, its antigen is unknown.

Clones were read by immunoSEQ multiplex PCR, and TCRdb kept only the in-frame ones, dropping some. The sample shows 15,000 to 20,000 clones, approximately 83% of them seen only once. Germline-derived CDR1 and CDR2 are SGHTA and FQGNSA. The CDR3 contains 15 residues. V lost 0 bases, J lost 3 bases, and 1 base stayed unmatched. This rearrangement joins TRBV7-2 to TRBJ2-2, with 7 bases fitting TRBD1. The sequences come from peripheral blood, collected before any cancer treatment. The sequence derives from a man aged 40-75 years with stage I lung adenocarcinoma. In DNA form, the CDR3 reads TGTGCCAGCAGCTTAGCTGGGACAGACACCGGGGAGCTGTTTTTT. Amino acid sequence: CASSLAGTDTGELFF. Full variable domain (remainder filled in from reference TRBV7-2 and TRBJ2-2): GAGVSQSPSNKVTEKGKDVELRCDPISGHTALYWYRQSLGQGLEFLIYFQGNSAPDKSGLPSDRFSAERTGGSVSTLTIQRTQQEDSAVYLCASSLAGTDTGELFFGEGSRLTVL.